What follows are 21 T cell receptor beta chains derived from one specimen sequenced in a study of cytomegalovirus exposure and HLA in healthy donors. It was with 60 Vbeta and 13 Jbeta primers that the PCR ran. Method: immunoSEQ multiplex PCR; TCRdb's copy keeps in-frame clones and lacks some. Here the sample spans tens of thousands of clones, approximately 60% being singletons. The specimen sequenced was PBMCs. The source is a male donor in good health and CMV-seropositive.

The rearrangement uses TRBV5-4 and TRBJ2-7, with a possible D match to TRBD1 (6 bases). The CDR3 has 13 amino acids. Looked up from germline, CDR1 is SGHNT and CDR2 is YYREEE (reference sequence). V lost 4 bases, J lost 2 bases, and 10 bases lay in between. The CDR3 protein is CASSRDTAYEQYF. CDR3 sequence (DNA): TGTGCCAGCAGCCGGGACACAGCCTACGAGCAGTACTTC.

V gene TRBV6-1 combines with J gene TRBJ2-3; TRBD2 matches at 10 bases. This CDR3 is built from 15 residues. V was clipped by 2 bases and J by 4 bases; unmatched bases: 3. Per germline, CDR1 MNHNS and CDR2 SASEGT. CDR3 protein: CASSELAGASDTQYF. In nucleotides, the CDR3 is TGTGCCAGCAGTGAACTAGCGGGAGCATCAGATACGCAGTATTTT.

This clone has a single count. The chain joins TRBV7-3 to TRBJ2-5; TRBD1 aligns across 7 bases. J was trimmed by 1 base and V by 1 base; bases with no gene match: 3. This CDR3 comprises 15 residues. Germline V gene data show CDR1 as SGHTA and CDR2 as FQGTGA. The CDR3 protein is CASSLRGGFQETQYF. CDR3 bases: TGTGCCAGCAGCTTAAGAGGGGGCTTCCAAGAGACCCAGTACTTC.

This clone has a handful of counts. The V gene is TRBV29-1, the J gene TRBJ2-3; D ambiguous. The ends were cut back, 0 bases at V and 6 bases at J, with 7 bases in the middle. From germline, CDR1 is SQVTM and CDR2 ANQGSEA. The CDR3 spans 12 residues. The CDR3 DNA reads TGCAGCGTTGAAGAAGTCGGGGATACGCAGTATTTT. It translates to CSVEEVGDTQYF.

The rearrangement uses TRBV22-1 and TRBJ1-1; TRBD1 is taken as the D call from the table, unchecked against the DNA. TRBV22-1 is flagged as a pseudogene. The CDR3 has 15 amino acids. CDR3 DNA sequence: TGTCCTGGGAGCGGGACGACAGGGCCGAACACTGAAGCTTTCTTT. It translates to CPGSGTTGPNTEAFF.

This chain links TRBV27 with TRBJ1-3; tentatively, D is TRBD1 (5 bases). The V end was cut by 7 bases, the J end by 0 bases, with 16 bases between. CDR1 and CDR2 (germline): MNHEY, SMNVEV (reference sequence). The CDR3 covers 16 residues. The CDR3 protein is CASKRGMGTSGNTIYF. Written as DNA, the CDR3 is TGTGCCAGCAAACGGGGGATGGGGACCTCTGGAAACACCATATATTTT.

This chain joins TRBV5-1 and TRBJ1-4; no firm D call. Trimming stripped 4 bases from V and 0 bases from J, with 4 bases between. This CDR3 contains 13 residues. Germline V CDR1 and CDR2: SGHRS, YFSETQ. The CDR3 spells CASSITTNEKLFF. For the CDR3, the DNA is TGCGCCAGCAGCATAACAACTAATGAAAAACTGTTTTTT.

This chain joins TRBV7-2 and TRBJ2-5; TRBD2 might be the D (5 bases). The CDR3 loop spans 16 amino acids. From germline, CDR1 is SGHTA and CDR2 FQGNSA. V lost 1 base and J lost 5, with 17 bases in between. CDR3 DNA: TGTGCCAGCAGCTTAGACAGTGTTCTAGCTCGGGAGACCCAGTACTTC. Translation gives CASSLDSVLARETQYF.

The J gene is TRBJ1-5, the V gene TRBV28, with TRBD1 matching over 8 bases. From germline, CDR1 is MDHEN and CDR2 SYDVKM. CDR3 size: 15 residues. With 6 bases clipped from V and 6 bases from J, the junction kept 10 bases outside the gene matches. In nucleotides, the CDR3 is TGTGCCAGCAGCCCCCCGGCAGGGGGCGGTCAGCCCCAGCATTTT. Protein product: CASSPPAGGGQPQHF. Full variable domain (outside the CDR3, taken from reference TRBV28 and TRBJ1-5): DVKVTQSSRYLVKRTGEKVFLECVQDMDHENMFWYRQDPGLGLRLIYFSYDVKMKEKGDIPEGYSVSREKKERFSLILESASTNQTSMYLCASSPPAGGGQPQHFGDGTRLSIL.

This clone was counted between two and nine times. The gene calls are TRBV25-1 and TRBJ1-6, with 11 bases lining up with TRBD1. The CDR3 length is 16 residues. The junction had 7 bases not matched to a gene; V was cut back by 5 bases and J by 7 bases. The germline CDR1 and CDR2 sequences are MGHDK and SYGVNS. In DNA, the CDR3 is TGTGCCAGCAGTATTGGGACAGGGGGTGGGAATTCACCCCTCCACTTT. Amino acids: CASSIGTGGGNSPLHF.

This clone was seen a single time. V is TRBV4-1 and J is TRBJ2-2; 8 nucleotides line up with TRBD2. V shed 1 base, J shed 7 bases, and the junction held 2 bases outside the gene matches. Per the germline V gene, CDR1 is MGHRA and CDR2 is YSYEKL. This CDR3 is built from 14 residues. This CDR3 is CASSQVGGDGELFF. CDR3 coding DNA: TGCGCCAGCAGCCAAGTCGGGGGGGACGGGGAGCTGTTTTTT.

The chain is built from TRBV14 and TRBJ1-2, with D possibly TRBD1 on 5 matching bases. Trimming pared 1 base from V and 7 bases from J, leaving 10 bases between. This CDR3 is 13 amino acids long. Germline assignment: CDR1 SGHDN and CDR2 FVKESK. CDR3 region: CASSQVVQGGYTF. The CDR3 DNA sequence: TGTGCCAGCAGCCAAGTTGTGCAGGGTGGCTACACCTTC.

This clone was observed once. This chain uses TRBV20-1 with TRBJ1-1, with unresolved D. V was trimmed by 7 bases and J by 5 bases, leaving 11 bases between them. In germline, CDR1 is DFQATT, CDR2 SNEGSKA (reference sequence). The CDR3 is 11 amino acids. The CDR3 region is CSGISGTEAFF. The CDR3 coding sequence is TGCAGTGGAATTAGCGGAACTGAAGCTTTCTTT.

V gene TRBV10-3 combines with J gene TRBJ1-6, with TRBD1 matching 8 bases. The CDR3 consists of 15 residues. Germline V lookup: CDR1 ENHRY, CDR2 SYGVKD. V trimming: 2 bases; J trimming: 10 bases; junction bases outside the gene matches: 7. CDR3 sequence reads: CAISERTGKDSPLHF. CDR3 sequence (DNA): TGTGCCATCAGTGAGAGGACAGGGAAGGACTCACCCCTCCACTTT.

The rearrangement joins TRBV10-3 to TRBJ2-1; tentatively, D is TRBD1 (6 bases). The CDR3 extends over 15 amino acids. Trimming cost V 4 bases and J 0 bases, with 10 bases left between them. Germline lookup yields CDR1 ENHRY and CDR2 SYGVKD. CDR3 bases: TGTGCCATCAGTGGACAGGAGAGCTCCTACAATGAGCAGTTCTTC. It encodes CAISGQESSYNEQFF.

The chain employs TRBV12-1 and TRBJ2-1; the DNA was not used to check the table's D call, TRBD2. TRBV12-1 is a pseudogene locus. This CDR3 has 16 residues. CDR3: CASSRYGGLIYNEQFF. DNA of the CDR3: TGTGCCAGCAGCCGGTACGGGGGACTTATCTACAATGAGCAGTTCTTC.

The V call is TRBV7-8, the J call TRBJ2-3, with 8 bases identical to TRBD2. The CDR3 spans 15 residues. CDR1 and CDR2 (germline): SGHVS, FQNEAQ. Germline trimming cut 8 bases from V and 2 bases from J; bases unmatched to any gene: 9. This CDR3 reads CASGILADTTDTQYF. CDR3 in DNA: TGTGCCAGCGGTATACTAGCGGACACCACAGATACGCAGTATTTT. The full variable domain, rest sourced from reference TRBV7-8 and TRBJ2-3, is GAGVSQSPRYKVAKRGQDVALRCDPISGHVSLFWYQQALGQGPEFLTYFQNEAQLDKSGLPSDRFFAERPEGSVSTLKIQRTQQEDSAVYLCASGILADTTDTQYFGPGTRLTVL.

The rearrangement uses TRBV11-2 and TRBJ1-3; no firm D call. V shed 5 bases and J shed 5 bases, with 22 bases lying between them. The CDR3 extends over 17 amino acids. Germline V gene lookup returns CDR1 SGHAT and CDR2 FQNNGV. The CDR3 reads CASSPRGRANYRNTIYF. The CDR3 coding sequence is TGTGCCAGCAGCCCTAGAGGGAGAGCGAACTATCGAAACACCATATATTTT.

This clone was counted a few times. CDR3 coding DNA: TGTGCCAGCAGTGCGACAGGGTCCGATGGCTACACCTTC. Translating gives CASSATGSDGYTF. The J gene is TRBJ1-2, the V gene TRBV6-4, with 7 bases identical to TRBD1. Trimming removed 4 bases from V and 6 bases from J; junction bases left unmatched: 5. Germline assignment: CDR1 MRHNA and CDR2 SNTAGT. The CDR3 runs 13 residues.

The chain uses TRBV25-1 and TRBJ2-5; 12 bases align to TRBD2. The CDR3 contains 15 residues. Germline V gene data show CDR1 as MGHDK and CDR2 as SYGVNS. Losses at the gene ends were 4 bases for V and 7 bases for J; bases not matched to a gene: 7. CDR3 loop: CASSGGLAGGTTQYF. As DNA, the CDR3 is TGTGCCAGCAGTGGGGGACTAGCGGGCGGTACGACCCAGTACTTC.

The V gene is TRBV30, the J gene TRBJ2-4; D ambiguous. The CDR3 is made up of 14 amino acids. Germline V gene data show CDR1 as GTSNPN and CDR2 as SVGIG (reference sequence). Trimming took off 2 bases at V and 0 bases at J, with 8 bases between the two ends. CDR3 protein: CAWSQNLAKNIQYF. CDR3 nucleotide sequence: TGTGCCTGGAGTCAAAATTTAGCCAAAAACATTCAGTACTTC. The full variable domain, in which reference TRBV30 and TRBJ2-4 provide the parts outside the CDR3, is SQTIHQWPATLVQPVGSPLSLECTVEGTSNPNLYWYRQAAGRGLQLLFYSVGIGQISSEVPQNLSASRPQDRQFILSSKKLLLSDSGFYLCAWSQNLAKNIQYFGAGTRLSVL.